This TCR beta chain was sequenced in a study of identical twins. Study-level findings and limits: Cord blood's abundant beta clonotypes had fewer insertions, unlike memory repertoires.

On this clonotype: Its antigen is not known.

This CDR3 has 15 residues. The germline gives CDR1 MNHEY, CDR2 SVGAGI. V lost 2 bases and J 12 bases, leaving 20 bases between the germline ends. MiXCR, applied by TCRdb to the 5' RACE reads, yields one record per CDR3 protein. The sample shows about 430,000 distinct CDR3 sequences, approximately 18% of them seen only once. This chain connects TRBV6-5 to TRBJ2-1, with D possibly matching TRBD2 (6 bases). The receptor's source is a man aged 50 to 60 in good health. Sequencing was done on a sample of naive T cells sorted from blood. CDR3 in DNA: TGTGCCAGCAGTTACGGGTCAAGCGGGTATTATGTGCAGTTCTTC. Translating it yields CASSYGSSGYYVQFF.